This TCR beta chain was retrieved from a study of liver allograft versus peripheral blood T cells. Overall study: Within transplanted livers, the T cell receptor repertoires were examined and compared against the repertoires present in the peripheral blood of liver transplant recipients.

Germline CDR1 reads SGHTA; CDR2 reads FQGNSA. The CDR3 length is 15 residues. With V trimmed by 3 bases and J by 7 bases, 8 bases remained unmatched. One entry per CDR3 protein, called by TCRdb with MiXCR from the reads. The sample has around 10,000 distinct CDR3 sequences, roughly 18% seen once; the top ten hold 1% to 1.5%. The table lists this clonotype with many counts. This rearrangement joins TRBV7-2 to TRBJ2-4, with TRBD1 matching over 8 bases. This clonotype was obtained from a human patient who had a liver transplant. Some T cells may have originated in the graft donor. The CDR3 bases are TGTGCCAGCAGCTTCGCAGGGGGCCAGGGGAACATTCAGTACTTC. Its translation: CASSFAGGQGNIQYF.